Presented here are 20 T cell receptor beta chains from one specimen sequenced in a study of identical twins. From the 5' RACE reads, TCRdb called clonotypes with MiXCR, one entry per CDR3 protein. In the table there are approximately 500,000 distinct CDR3 sequences, nearly 15% of which are singletons. These data were also reused for a study on yellow fever vaccine responses in identical twins.

The sequenced sample was CD4+ T cells sorted from blood. The receptors derive from a woman between 18 and 30 years old in good health.

This clonotype came up a few times. The chain has TRBV20-1 and TRBJ2-2; D possibly corresponds to TRBD1 (6 bases). Trimming shortened V by 5 bases and J by 0 bases, and 19 bases separated the two germline ends. CDR3 size: 17 residues. Germline-derived CDR1 and CDR2 are DFQATT and SNEGSKA (reference sequence). The DNA of the CDR3 is TGCAGTGCTCACCAACCTAGGGGGACGGCGAACACCGGGGAGCTGTTTTTT. This gives the protein CSAHQPRGTANTGELFF.

This clonotype was detected many times. This chain uses TRBV7-9 with TRBJ1-2; 9 bases line up with TRBD1. Germline V CDR1 and CDR2: SEHNR, FQNEAQ (reference sequence). CDR3 length equals 15 residues. Trimming took 5 bases from V and 3 from J; bases not matched to a gene: 7. In DNA form, the CDR3 reads TGTGCCAGCAGCACCCGGGACAGGGTATACTATGGCTACACCTTC. This sequence encodes CASSTRDRVYYGYTF.

This clonotype turned up a few times. The J gene is TRBJ2-2, the V gene TRBV2; D remains unclear. The CDR3 totals 14 residues. Germline V lookup: CDR1 SNHLY, CDR2 FYNNEI. V was cut by 6 bases and J by 6 bases, with 14 bases left in between. For the CDR3, the DNA is TGTGCCAGCAGGACGACGGGTCCCCCCGGGGAGCTGTTTTTT. This translates into CASRTTGPPGELFF.

This clonotype appeared a few times. The J gene is TRBJ2-1, the V gene TRBV6-1, with 7 bases fitting TRBD2. This CDR3 contains 14 residues. Germline trimming cut 4 bases from V and 5 bases from J; bases unmatched to any gene: 5. The V gene's germline CDR1 is MNHNS and CDR2 SASEGT. In nucleotides, the CDR3 is TGTGCCAGCAGTGGGCGGGGGACTAACAATGAGCAGTTCTTC. Its protein product is CASSGRGTNNEQFF.

The chain joins TRBV12-3 or TRBV12-4 to TRBJ1-4, with D unresolved. The CDR3 loop spans 14 amino acids. The germline V and J ends were trimmed by 6 bases and 0 bases, with 8 bases remaining between them. The CDR3 region is CASSWTSTNEKLFF. CDR3 sequence (DNA): TGTGCCAGCAGCTGGACGTCAACTAATGAAAAACTGTTTTTT.

Regarding this clonotype: Sequence at one end of the junction differs from germline and may be a read error. The V gene is TRBV12-3 or TRBV12-4, the J gene TRBJ2-3; 8 bases are a match to TRBD2. CDR3 length equals 15 residues. The DNA of the CDR3 is TGTGCCAGCAGCCGCGGGGGGCCCTCCACAGATACGCTGTATTTT. The encoded protein is CASSRGGPSTDTLYF.

This clonotype came up a few times. The V gene is TRBV12-3 or TRBV12-4, the J gene TRBJ2-3, with 7 bases matching TRBD2. Losses at the gene ends were 8 bases for V and 5 bases for J; bases not matched to a gene: 13. The CDR3 extends over 15 amino acids. The CDR3 DNA follows: TGTGCCAGCTCCGGCGGGAGTGGGGTGGGAGATACGCAGTATTTT. Amino acid sequence: CASSGGSGVGDTQYF.

Only one count was recorded for this clonotype. CDR3 region: CASSTSAGSHNGYTF. CDR3 bases: TGTGCCAGCAGCACGAGCGCAGGGAGTCACAATGGCTACACCTTC. The chain joins TRBV3-1 to TRBJ1-2; D may be TRBD1 (5 bases). This CDR3 is 15 amino acids long. Germline V gene sequence: CDR1 LGHDT, CDR2 YNNKEL (reference sequence). V was clipped by 5 bases and J by 6 bases, with 19 bases between them.

This clonotype has just a few counts. V is TRBV5-1 and J is TRBJ1-3; 7 bases align to TRBD1. The V and J ends lost 2 bases and 0 bases, in that order; junction bases with no gene match: 5. The CDR3 runs 16 residues. CDR1 is SGHRS and CDR2 is YFSETQ in the germline V gene. The CDR3: CASSFGQASSGNTIYF. The CDR3 nucleotides read TGCGCCAGCAGCTTTGGACAGGCCAGCTCTGGAAACACCATATATTTT.

The V and J genes are TRBV7-2 and TRBJ2-1, with D unclear. Germline CDR1 and CDR2: SGHTA and FQGNSA. The length of the CDR3 is 16 residues. The V end lost 5 bases, the J end lost 10 bases, and 24 bases lay between the germline ends. CDR3 sequence: CASSPNRPASFGEQFF. CDR3 DNA sequence: TGTGCCAGCAGCCCAAATCGGCCGGCGAGCTTCGGGGAGCAGTTCTTC.

The rearrangement links TRBV24-1 to TRBJ2-7; D gene ambiguous. In germline, CDR1 is KGHDR, CDR2 SFDVKD. Trimming took off 8 bases at V and 6 bases at J, with 19 bases between the two ends. The CDR3 is made up of 14 amino acids. The CDR3 protein is CATTKCGHYSEQYV. The CDR3 DNA reads as TGTGCCACCACCAAGTGTGGGCATTATAGCGAGCAGTACGTC.

This clonotype was counted at least ten times. The J gene is TRBJ2-1, the V gene TRBV5-6, with TRBD2 identical over 7 bases. The ends lost 3 bases at V and 0 bases at J; junction bases unmatched: 9. CDR1 and CDR2 (germline): SGHDT, YYEEEE. The CDR3 totals 17 residues. CDR3 bases: TGTGCCAGCAGCTCGCCCACAGCGGGAAGCTCCTACAATGAGCAGTTCTTC. This codes for CASSSPTAGSSYNEQFF.

The chain links TRBV5-1 to TRBJ2-1, with TRBD1 matching 11 bases. Germline V lookup: CDR1 SGHRS, CDR2 YFSETQ. The CDR3 runs 14 residues. The J segment lost 8 bases and the V segment lost 4 bases, leaving 5 bases of the junction unmatched. The CDR3: CASSHGQGAYEQFF. The CDR3 region has the DNA TGCGCCAGCAGCCACGGACAGGGGGCCTATGAGCAGTTCTTC. The whole variable domain, filled in from reference TRBV5-1 and TRBJ2-1, reads KAGVTQTPRYLIKTRGQQVTLSCSPISGHRSVSWYQQTPGQGLQFLFEYFSETQRNKGNFPGRFSGRQFSNSRSEMNVSTLELGDSALYLCASSHGQGAYEQFFGPGTRLTVL.

This clonotype was observed at least ten times. This sequence joins TRBV29-1 and TRBJ2-7; the match to TRBD1 covers 9 bases. V lost 0 bases to trimming and J lost 5 bases; unmatched junction nucleotides: 14. Germline V gene data show CDR1 as SQVTM and CDR2 as ANQGSEA. The CDR3 is 17 amino acids. In nucleotides, the CDR3 is TGCAGCGTTGAAGAAGGGTGGTTCGACAGGGGGTCTAACGAGCAGTACTTC. Translating it yields CSVEEGWFDRGSNEQYF.

This clonotype was observed a handful of times. This sequence joins TRBV29-1 and TRBJ2-7; TRBD1 agrees at 9 bases. Per the germline V gene, CDR1 is SQVTM and CDR2 is ANQGSEA. CDR3 size: 12 residues. With V trimmed by 8 bases and J by 6 bases, 8 bases remained unmatched. The CDR3 nucleotides read TGCAGCTCGTCAGGACAGGGGCGCGAGCAGTACTTC. Translation: CSSSGQGREQYF.

The chain couples TRBV18 to TRBJ2-7; 12 bases are a match to TRBD1. Germline CDR1 and CDR2: KGHSH and LQKENI. The CDR3 is made up of 12 amino acids. After removal of 6 bases from V and 6 bases from J, the junction contained 0 bases not matched to a gene. CDR3 sequence reads: CASSGQGAEQYF. CDR3 bases: TGTGCCAGCTCGGGACAGGGGGCCGAGCAGTACTTC.

This sequence joins TRBV27 and TRBJ1-5, with D maybe TRBD1 (5 bases). V dropped 6 bases and J dropped 0 bases, with 15 bases sitting between them. Germline values: CDR1 MNHEY, CDR2 SMNVEV (reference sequence). This CDR3 contains 16 residues. The chain's CDR3 is CASSEPGLDSNQPQHF. DNA for the CDR3: TGTGCCAGCAGCGAACCAGGGTTAGATAGCAATCAGCCCCAGCATTTT.

This sequence joins TRBV12-3 or TRBV12-4 and TRBJ2-7; 13 bases are shared with TRBD2. With V trimmed by 6 bases and J by 3 bases, 5 bases remained unmatched. CDR3 length: 15 amino acids. The CDR3 DNA follows: TGTGCCAGCAGCCGGACTAGCGGGAGTAACTACGAGCAGTACTTC. Translation gives CASSRTSGSNYEQYF.

This clonotype showed up just a few times. CDR3 protein: CASSLFTGELFF. The CDR3 DNA follows: TGCGCCAGCAGCTTGTTCACCGGGGAGCTGTTTTTT. V usage is TRBV5-1 and J usage is TRBJ2-2; D gene ambiguous. The CDR3 contains 12 residues. The germline gives CDR1 SGHRS, CDR2 YFSETQ. V lost 1 base, J lost 4 bases, and 2 bases lay in between.

This rearrangement joins TRBV7-2 to TRBJ2-3; 8 bases agree with TRBD2. V lost 8 bases to trimming and J lost 0 bases; unmatched junction nucleotides: 7. Germline V gene lookup returns CDR1 SGHTA and CDR2 FQGNSA. The CDR3 totals 15 residues. The DNA for the CDR3 is TGTGCCAGCGCCAAAGCGGGGGTGAGCACAGATACGCAGTATTTT. Translating it yields CASAKAGVSTDTQYF.